Only one count was recorded for the clone carrying this TCR beta chain. The antigen is unknown. CDR1 is DFQATT, CDR2 SNEGSKA, per germline (reference sequence). The CDR3 runs to 11 residues. The trim removed 6 bases at V and 6 bases at J, leaving 5 bases unmatched. The entry originates in a study of T cell responses to AZD1222 COVID-19 vaccine. Here immunoSEQ multiplex PCR was the method, and the copy in TCRdb shows in-frame clones only, minus some. Counted here are approximately 140,000 clones, 92% occurring once; the ten biggest clones make up 0.9% to 1.4%. Pooling of second doses given at about 4 or about 12 weeks was done. Study-wide points: Two AZD1222 administrations were followed by greater Spike-specific TCR breadth and depth. At study baseline, merely six AZD1222 recipients were seropositive.

The receptor's source is an adult who received the AZD1222 COVID-19 vaccine. The sequences come from peripheral blood, collected 28 days after the second AZD1222 dose. The chain uses TRBV20-1 and TRBJ2-7; 7 positions agree with TRBD1. The CDR3 loop is CSAGGGAEQYF. In DNA, the CDR3 is TGCAGTGCAGGGGGCGGAGCCGAGCAGTACTTC.